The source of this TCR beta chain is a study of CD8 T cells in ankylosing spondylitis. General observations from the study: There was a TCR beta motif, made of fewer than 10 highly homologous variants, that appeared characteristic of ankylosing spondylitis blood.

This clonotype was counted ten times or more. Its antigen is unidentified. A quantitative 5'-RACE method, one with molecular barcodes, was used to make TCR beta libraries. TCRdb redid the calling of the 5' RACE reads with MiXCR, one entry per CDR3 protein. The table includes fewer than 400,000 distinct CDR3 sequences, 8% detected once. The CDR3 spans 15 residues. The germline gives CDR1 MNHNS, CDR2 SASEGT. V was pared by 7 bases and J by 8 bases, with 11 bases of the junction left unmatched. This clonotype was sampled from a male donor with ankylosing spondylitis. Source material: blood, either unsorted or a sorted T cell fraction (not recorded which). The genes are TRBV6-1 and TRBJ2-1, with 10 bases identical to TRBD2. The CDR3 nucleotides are TGTGCCAGCAACGGCCCAGAGCGGGAGGGCGATGAGCAGTTCTTC. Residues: CASNGPEREGDEQFF.